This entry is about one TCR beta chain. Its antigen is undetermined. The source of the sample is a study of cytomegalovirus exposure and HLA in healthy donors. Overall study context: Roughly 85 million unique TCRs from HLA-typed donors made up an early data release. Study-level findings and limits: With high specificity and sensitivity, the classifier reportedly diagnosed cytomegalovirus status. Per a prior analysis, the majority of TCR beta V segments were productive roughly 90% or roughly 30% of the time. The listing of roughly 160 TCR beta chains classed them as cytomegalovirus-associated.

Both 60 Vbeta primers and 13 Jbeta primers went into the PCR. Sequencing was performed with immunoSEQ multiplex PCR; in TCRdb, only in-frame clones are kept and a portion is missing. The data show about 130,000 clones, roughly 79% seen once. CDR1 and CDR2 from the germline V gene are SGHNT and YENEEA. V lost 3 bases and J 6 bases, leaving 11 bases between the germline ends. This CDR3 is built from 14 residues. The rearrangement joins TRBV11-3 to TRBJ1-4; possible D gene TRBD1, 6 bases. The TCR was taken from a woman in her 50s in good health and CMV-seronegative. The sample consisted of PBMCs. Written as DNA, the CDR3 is TGTGCCAGCAGCTTTGGTAGACAGGATGAAAAACTGTTTTTT. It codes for CASSFGRQDEKLFF.